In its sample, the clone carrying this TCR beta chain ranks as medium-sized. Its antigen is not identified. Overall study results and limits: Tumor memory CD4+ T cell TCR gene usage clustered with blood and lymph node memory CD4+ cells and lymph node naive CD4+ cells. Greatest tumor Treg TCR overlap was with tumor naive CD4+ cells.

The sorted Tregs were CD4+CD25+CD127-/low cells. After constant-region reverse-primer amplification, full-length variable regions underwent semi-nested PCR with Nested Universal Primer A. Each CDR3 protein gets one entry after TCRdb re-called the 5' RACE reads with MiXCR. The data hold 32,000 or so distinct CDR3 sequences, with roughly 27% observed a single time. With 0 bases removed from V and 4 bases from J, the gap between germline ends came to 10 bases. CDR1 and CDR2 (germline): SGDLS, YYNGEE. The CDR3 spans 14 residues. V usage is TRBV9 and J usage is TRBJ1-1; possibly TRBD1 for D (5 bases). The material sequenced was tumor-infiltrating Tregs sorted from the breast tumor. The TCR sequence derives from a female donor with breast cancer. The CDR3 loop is CASSVGGAGTEAFF. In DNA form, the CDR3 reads TGTGCCAGCAGCGTAGGGGGCGCGGGCACTGAAGCTTTCTTT. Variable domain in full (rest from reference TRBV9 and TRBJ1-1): DSGVTQTPKHLITATGQRVTLRCSPRSGDLSVYWYQQSLDQGLQFLIQYYNGEERAKGNILERFSAQQFPDLHSELNLSSLELGDSALYFCASSVGGAGTEAFFGQGTRLTVV.